What follows are 18 T cell receptor beta chains derived from one specimen sequenced in a study of cytomegalovirus exposure and HLA in healthy donors (dated by TCRdb to 2016 to 2017). The library relied on the immunoSEQ multiplex PCR assay. For the multiplex PCR, a mixture combining 60 forward primers for TCR Vbeta segments and 13 reverse primers for TCR Jbeta segments was used. TCRdb re-hosts the immuneACCESS table, in-frame sequences only. Its copies lack some clones; in the studies checked, an unresolved V gene accounts for under half of them, and the cause for the rest is not known. The table for this sample lists 150,000 to 200,000 clones; about four fifths of them were counted only once. More than 1.3% of the sample lies in the top ten. Sequencing input: PBMCs. The receptor source for this set is a girl under 18 in good health and CMV-seropositive.

The V and J genes are TRBV6-1 and TRBJ1-1; 9 bases align to TRBD1. The CDR3 extends over 15 amino acids. The V gene end was trimmed by 5 bases and the J gene end by 3 bases; junction bases not matched to a gene: 7. Germline values: CDR1 MNHNS, CDR2 SASEGT. The CDR3 region has the DNA TGTGCCAGCAGTCCTTGGACAGGGGAGGACACTGAAGCTTTCTTT. Its protein is CASSPWTGEDTEAFF.

Written as DNA, the CDR3 is TGTGCCAGCAGCAAGGGAGAGAGACAGGGACGTAGGACCTACGAGCAGTACTTC. It codes for CASSKGERQGRRTYEQYF. The chain is built from TRBV21-1 and TRBJ2-7; no DNA check was done on the table's D call, TRBD1. TRBV21-1 is designated a pseudogene. The CDR3 extends over 18 amino acids.

The V and J genes are TRBV18 and TRBJ2-3; 7 bases fit TRBD2. Germline V CDR1 and CDR2: KGHSH, LQKENI. V shed 2 bases, J shed 0 bases, and the junction held 2 bases outside the gene matches. The CDR3 consists of 15 residues. CDR3 sequence reads: CASSPDGGSTDTQYF. CDR3 in DNA: TGTGCCAGCTCACCAGACGGGGGGAGCACAGATACGCAGTATTTT.

In its sample, this clone was seen once. The chain employs TRBV25-1 and TRBJ2-5, with D possibly TRBD1 on 6 matching bases. CDR1 is MGHDK, CDR2 SYGVNS, per germline. CDR3 length equals 16 residues. V lost 5 bases to trimming and J lost 5 bases, with 21 bases between them. The CDR3 protein is CASSFAQQGSYETQYF. CDR3 nucleotide sequence: TGTGCCAGCAGTTTCGCGCAGCAGGGGTCGTATGAGACCCAGTACTTC. Drawing the rest from reference TRBV25-1 and TRBJ2-5, the complete variable domain is EADIYQTPRYLVIGTGKKITLECSQTMGHDKMYWYQQDPGMELHLIHYSYGVNSTEKGDLSSESTVSRIRTEHFPLTLESARPSHTSQYLCASSFAQQGSYETQYFGPGTRLLVL.

V gene TRBV5-1 combines with J gene TRBJ1-4; unclear D gene. Germline CDR1 reads SGHRS; CDR2 reads YFSETQ. Trimming took 6 bases from V and 7 from J, leaving 16 bases between them. The CDR3 covers 14 residues. The CDR3 loop reads CASTLGGLGEKLFF. CDR3 coding DNA: TGCGCCAGCACCCTAGGAGGGCTTGGTGAAAAACTGTTTTTT.

The V gene is TRBV6-4, the J gene TRBJ1-1; D is ambiguous. Germline-derived CDR1 and CDR2 are MRHNA and SNTAGT. This CDR3 spans 13 amino acids. The ends were cut back, 6 bases at V and 1 base at J, with 9 bases in the middle. The CDR3 coding sequence is TGTGCCAGCAGGGACCGGGAGAACACTGAAGCTTTCTTT. Translation gives CASRDRENTEAFF.

This clone was picked up a small number of times. The rearrangement joins TRBV2 to TRBJ2-2; a possible D gene is TRBD2 (6 bases). CDR3 length: 15 amino acids. Germline CDR1 SNHLY, CDR2 FYNNEI. V lost 7 bases to trimming and J lost 1 base, with 13 bases between them. The CDR3 DNA reads TGTGCCAGCAAATTAAACGGGGGGAACACCGGGGAGCTGTTTTTT. Its protein is CASKLNGGNTGELFF.

This chain connects TRBV11-2 to TRBJ2-1; TRBD2 might be the D (5 bases). V was cut by 7 bases and J by 7 bases, with 11 bases left in between. From germline, CDR1 is SGHAT and CDR2 FQNNGV. The CDR3 has 12 residues. CDR3 DNA: TGTGCCAGCAACCTACTAGTGAATGAGCAGTTCTTC. This sequence encodes CASNLLVNEQFF.

CDR3 sequence (DNA): TGCGCCACGAGTGAGGACAGGGCCCATGGCTACACCTTC. Its protein product is CATSEDRAHGYTF. The chain combines TRBV10-1 with TRBJ1-2, with 8 bases that match TRBD1. This CDR3 is 13 amino acids long. CDR1 WNHNN and CDR2 SYGVQD come from the germline V gene (reference sequence). The ends lost 10 bases at V and 6 bases at J; junction bases unmatched: 10.

The sample holds a few counts of this clone. The V gene is TRBV27, the J gene TRBJ2-7; 7 nucleotides line up with TRBD2. The CDR3 extends over 14 amino acids. Germline CDR1 and CDR2: MNHEY and SMNVEV (reference sequence). The V gene end was trimmed by 2 bases and the J gene end by 2 bases; junction bases not matched to a gene: 3. In DNA, the CDR3 is TGTGCCAGCAGTTTACAGGCGGGGGCCTACGAGCAGTACTTC. This sequence encodes CASSLQAGAYEQYF.

This sequence joins TRBV5-1 and TRBJ2-5; 8 positions agree with TRBD1. This CDR3 has 15 residues. Germline CDR1 SGHRS, CDR2 YFSETQ. J lost 6 bases, V lost 3 bases, and 10 bases had no gene match. The DNA for the CDR3 is TGCGCCAGCAGCTCCCGGACAGGGCCTAGGAAGACCCAGTACTTC. Its protein is CASSSRTGPRKTQYF.

The V and J genes are TRBV20-1 and TRBJ1-2; unclear D gene. Trimming pared 6 bases from V and 3 bases from J, leaving 8 bases between. CDR3 size: 11 residues. From germline, CDR1 is DFQATT and CDR2 SNEGSKA (reference sequence). CDR3: CSAAGYYGYTF. The CDR3 bases are TGCAGTGCAGCGGGCTACTATGGCTACACCTTC.

J is TRBJ2-2 and V is TRBV18, with TRBD2 identical over 10 bases. Trimming cost V 2 bases and J 1 base; bases outside gene matches: 1. The CDR3 is 16 residues long. Germline assignment: CDR1 KGHSH and CDR2 LQKENI. The CDR3: CASSPTSGMNTGELFF. Here the CDR3 DNA reads TGTGCCAGCTCACCAACTAGCGGGATGAACACCGGGGAGCTGTTTTTT. Full variable domain (missing parts from reference TRBV18 and TRBJ2-2): NAGVMQNPRHLVRRRGQEARLRCSPMKGHSHVYWYRQLPEEGLKFMVYLQKENIIDESGMPKERFSAEFPKEGPSILRIQQVVRGDSAAYFCASSPTSGMNTGELFFGEGSRLTVL.

V is TRBV5-6 and J is TRBJ1-5, with TRBD1 identical over 8 bases. The germline gives CDR1 SGHDT, CDR2 YYEEEE. The V gene end was trimmed by 3 bases and the J gene end by 5 bases; junction bases not matched to a gene: 4. This CDR3 is built from 14 residues. CDR3 protein: CASSWGQADQPQHF. The CDR3 DNA reads as TGTGCCAGCAGCTGGGGACAGGCGGATCAGCCCCAGCATTTT.

The chain couples TRBV6-1 to TRBJ2-5, with a weak D call TRBD2 (6 bases). Trimming removed 2 bases from V and 5 bases from J, with 15 bases in between. Germline lookup yields CDR1 MNHNS and CDR2 SASEGT. The CDR3 extends over 15 amino acids. In DNA, the CDR3 is TGTGCCAGCAGTGAATCCCGGACTGGGGGGGAGACCCAGTACTTC. This codes for CASSESRTGGETQYF.

This clone turned up a few times. V usage is TRBV7-3 and J usage is TRBJ2-1; no clear D. Trimming stripped 0 bases from V and 8 bases from J, with 8 bases between. The CDR3 contains 13 residues. The V gene's germline CDR1 is SGHTA and CDR2 FQGTGA. In DNA, the CDR3 is TGTGCCAGCAGCTTAACTGCGGAGTATGAGCAGTTCTTC. Protein: CASSLTAEYEQFF.

This chain joins TRBV7-9 and TRBJ2-3, with D perhaps TRBD1 (5 bases). The CDR3 has 12 amino acids. Trimming removed 2 bases at V and 7 bases at J, with 7 bases between. Germline V CDR1 and CDR2: SEHNR, FQNEAQ (reference sequence). The CDR3 sequence is CASSLSGNTQYF. The DNA of the CDR3 is TGTGCCAGCAGCTTATCAGGGAATACGCAGTATTTT.

The V and J genes are TRBV12-5 and TRBJ2-1; D is undetermined. The CDR3 extends over 16 amino acids. Germline V lookup: CDR1 LGHNT, CDR2 FRNRAP. V gave up 0 bases and J gave up 6 bases, with 15 bases separating them. The chain's CDR3 is CASGLVLTGSANEQFF. The CDR3 bases are TGTGCTAGTGGTTTGGTACTGACGGGTTCGGCCAATGAGCAGTTCTTC.